Presented here are 20 T cell receptor beta chains from one specimen sequenced in a study of blood T cells in healthy people across ages. Together with a sample-barcoded 5' primer, a J-beta primer mix was included in a second PCR lasting about 7 to 11 cycles. Using its own MiXCR run on the 5' RACE reads, TCRdb lists one record per CDR3 protein. This table holds 650,000 to 700,000 distinct CDR3 sequences, around 52% found once. Material: blood. The receptors derive from a woman aged 80 or older in good health.

This clonotype came up once. The gene calls are TRBV27 and TRBJ2-4; 9 nucleotides align to TRBD2. With 5 bases clipped from V and 13 bases from J, the junction kept 12 bases outside the gene matches. Germline assignment: CDR1 MNHEY and CDR2 SMNVEV (reference sequence). The CDR3 length is 14 residues. DNA of the CDR3: TGTGCCAGCAGTCCCCCTCCAGCGGGGGGTGAGCAGTACTTC. It specifies CASSPPPAGGEQYF.

This clonotype was seen ten or more times. The chain combines TRBV6-1 with TRBJ1-2; weak D call: TRBD1 (5 bases). Germline assignment: CDR1 MNHNS and CDR2 SASEGT. CDR3 size: 13 residues. Trimming pared 8 bases from V and 7 bases from J, leaving 17 bases between. The CDR3 loop is CASGPEGPRGYTF. CDR3 DNA sequence: TGTGCCAGCGGGCCTGAGGGACCGCGTGGCTACACCTTC.

This clonotype was counted at least ten times. The chain uses TRBV15 and TRBJ2-3, with D tentatively TRBD1 (6 bases). CDR1 is LNHNV and CDR2 is YYDKDF in the germline V gene (reference sequence). The CDR3 extends over 16 amino acids. V dropped 0 bases and J dropped 0 bases, with 10 bases sitting between them. CDR3 DNA: TGTGCCACCAGCAGAGATGGGGGCTCGAGCACAGATACGCAGTATTTT. It yields the protein CATSRDGGSSTDTQYF.

This chain uses TRBV7-9 with TRBJ2-7, with D hard to call. The end of the DNA fits TRBJ2-5 better, so the J call may be wrong. CDR3 length equals 15 residues. CDR1 and CDR2 from the germline V gene are SEHNR and FQNEAQ (reference sequence). The CDR3 DNA reads as TGTGCCAGCAGCTTACTGCAGTGGGTGGGAGAGACCCAGTACTTC. It encodes CASSLLQWVGETQYF.

The gene calls are TRBV11-2 and TRBJ2-1; 7 nucleotides match TRBD1. CDR1 and CDR2 from the germline V gene are SGHAT and FQNNGV. V was clipped by 1 base and J by 4 bases; unmatched bases: 13. The length of the CDR3 is 18 residues. The DNA of the CDR3 is TGTGCCAGCAGCTTAGCCCTTTTGAAGGGGGCGGATTACAATGAGCAGTTCTTC. Protein: CASSLALLKGADYNEQFF.

Ten or more counts support this clonotype. The chain recombines TRBV20-1 with TRBJ2-5; D call uncertain. The CDR3 length is 11 residues. V lost 5 bases and J 5 bases, leaving 9 bases between the germline ends. Germline CDR1 DFQATT, CDR2 SNEGSKA (reference sequence). CDR3 sequence: CSARNGETQYF. CDR3 coding DNA: TGCAGTGCTCGAAACGGGGAGACCCAGTACTTC.

The V and J genes are TRBV30 and TRBJ1-5; 9 nucleotides line up with TRBD1. The CDR3 sequence is 16 residues long. In germline, CDR1 is GTSNPN, CDR2 SVGIG (reference sequence). V was pared by 0 bases and J by 3 bases, with 6 bases of the junction left unmatched. The DNA of the CDR3 is TGTGCCTGGAGTGTACGATGGACAGGGGACAATCAGCCCCAGCATTTT. This codes for CAWSVRWTGDNQPQHF.

Here the CDR3 DNA reads TGTGCCAGCTCCGCCGAACAGGCCACCCAAGAGACCCAGTACTTC. Amino acid sequence: CASSAEQATQETQYF. The rearrangement uses TRBV18 and TRBJ2-5; tentatively, D is TRBD1 (5 bases). The CDR3 spans 15 residues. V lost 6 bases to trimming and J lost 1 base, with 15 bases between them. The V gene's germline CDR1 is KGHSH and CDR2 LQKENI. The full variable domain, rest sourced from reference TRBV18 and TRBJ2-5, is NAGVMQNPRHLVRRRGQEARLRCSPMKGHSHVYWYRQLPEEGLKFMVYLQKENIIDESGMPKERFSAEFPKEGPSILRIQQVVRGDSAAYFCASSAEQATQETQYFGPGTRLLVL.

The V gene is TRBV10-3, the J gene TRBJ2-2, with a possible D match to TRBD2 (6 bases). The CDR3 has 13 amino acids. Trimming removed 9 bases at V and 1 base at J, with 9 bases between. Germline assignment: CDR1 ENHRY and CDR2 SYGVKD. The CDR3 coding sequence is TGTGCCATAAGCGGGCTGAACACCGGGGAGCTGTTTTTT. Its translation: CAISGLNTGELFF.

The chain links TRBV3-1 to TRBJ1-1; D unresolved. V lost 3 bases and J lost 0, with 8 bases in between. The CDR3 covers 14 residues. From germline, CDR1 is LGHDT and CDR2 YNNKEL (reference sequence). The CDR3 coding sequence is TGTGCCAGCAGCCACCACGTCATGAACACTGAAGCTTTCTTT. Translated: CASSHHVMNTEAFF.

This clonotype was detected many times. The gene calls are TRBV20-1 and TRBJ2-5; 12 positions agree with TRBD2. Germline CDR1 DFQATT, CDR2 SNEGSKA (reference sequence). CDR3 length: 15 amino acids. The junction had 5 bases not matched to a gene; V was cut back by 3 bases and J by 3 bases. For the CDR3, the DNA is TGCAGTGCTAGCGGACTAGCGGGGCGTGAAGAGACCCAGTACTTC. It encodes CSASGLAGREETQYF.

This clonotype has a count of ten or more. The rearrangement uses TRBV24-1 and TRBJ2-5; D gene uncertain. Germline loops: CDR1 KGHDR, CDR2 SFDVKD. The CDR3 is 12 residues long. V shed 4 bases and J shed 1 base, with 3 bases lying between them. The CDR3 is CATSDPQETQYF. The CDR3 DNA sequence: TGTGCCACCAGTGACCCCCAAGAGACCCAGTACTTC.

The CDR3 protein is CSARDREAEQYF. CDR3 DNA: TGCAGCGCCCGGGACAGGGAGGCCGAGCAGTACTTC. The rearrangement joins TRBV29-1 to TRBJ2-7; 9 bases map to TRBD1. V lost 7 bases to trimming and J lost 6 bases; unmatched junction nucleotides: 7. The germline V gene encodes CDR1 SQVTM and CDR2 ANQGSEA. The CDR3 extends over 12 amino acids.

Notes on this clonotype: This clone may be a read error of a much larger clone one base away. The J gene is TRBJ2-3, the V gene TRBV28; D gene uncertain. Germline V CDR1 and CDR2: MDHEN, SYDVKM. The CDR3 runs to 13 residues. In nucleotides, the CDR3 is TGTGCGAGGAGCGCATTGGGCACAGATACGCAGTATTTT. Its protein product is CARSALGTDTQYF.

The J gene is TRBJ2-1, the V gene TRBV20-1; D remains unclear. There are 12 residues in the CDR3. Trimming removed 1 base at V and 9 bases at J, with 10 bases between. Germline V gene lookup returns CDR1 DFQATT and CDR2 SNEGSKA (reference sequence). The CDR3 nucleotides are TGCAGTGCTAGAGGCCTCGAGCCTGAGCAGTTCTTC. Protein sequence: CSARGLEPEQFF.

This clonotype was picked up many times. V usage is TRBV5-1 and J usage is TRBJ2-7; TRBD2 agrees at 9 bases. Germline loops: CDR1 SGHRS, CDR2 YFSETQ. Trimming removed 5 bases from V and 3 bases from J; junction bases left unmatched: 6. The CDR3 loop spans 14 amino acids. Here the CDR3 reads CASSMTSGVYEQYF. The CDR3 bases are TGCGCCAGCAGTATGACTAGCGGAGTCTACGAGCAGTACTTC.

Regarding this clonotype: The junction departs from germline at one end; a sequencing error may be responsible. This chain joins TRBV6-5 and TRBJ1-2; D unresolved. This CDR3 has 13 amino acids. The germline V gene encodes CDR1 MNHEY and CDR2 SVGAGI. CDR3 loop: CASSDSGRNGYTF. The CDR3 coding sequence is TGTGCCAGCAGTGACTCAGGCAGAAACGGCTACACCTTC.

This clonotype appeared many times. In DNA form, the CDR3 reads TGTGCCAGCAGGACAGGGGATTCTGGCTACACCTTC. This translates into CASRTGDSGYTF. The chain recombines TRBV7-9 with TRBJ1-2; 8 bases align to TRBD1. V lost 6 bases and J lost 7; bases outside the gene matches: 4. Germline CDR1 and CDR2: SEHNR and FQNEAQ (reference sequence). CDR3 length: 12 residues.

This clonotype showed up many times. V gene TRBV12-3 or TRBV12-4 combines with J gene TRBJ2-5; 12 bases match TRBD2. This CDR3 is built from 14 residues. V lost 8 bases and J lost 1; bases outside the gene matches: 2. CDR3 sequence reads: CASLLAGGQETQYF. The CDR3 DNA reads TGTGCCAGCCTACTAGCGGGGGGCCAAGAGACCCAGTACTTC.

V is TRBV9 and J is TRBJ2-1; 10 bases agree with TRBD2. With 3 bases clipped from V and 2 bases from J, the junction kept 2 bases outside the gene matches. CDR1 SGDLS and CDR2 YYNGEE come from the germline V gene. The CDR3 sequence is 15 residues long. In DNA, the CDR3 is TGTGCCAGCAGCGCTAGCGGGAGTGCCTACAATGAGCAGTTCTTC. Translated: CASSASGSAYNEQFF.